This TCR beta chain was found in a study of human T cells and chemical hapten exposure. The CDR3 length is 15 residues. V lost 6 bases and J 1 base, leaving 10 bases between the germline ends. CDR1 MNHNY and CDR2 SVGAGI come from the germline V gene (reference sequence). Separate cDNA molecules received unique molecular identifiers, which the library attached to them. Per the original data handling: Sample TCR totals centred on a median of approximately 95,000, ranging about 20,000 to 750,000. Each CDR3 protein gets one entry after TCRdb re-called the RACE reads with MiXCR. The authors' filters were not applied to this entry. The table includes some 81,000 distinct CDR3 sequences, under 14% detected once. The sample's time point: patch test 2, 6 weeks after DPC sensitization. Treatment indicated: therapeutic diphenylcyclopropenone sensitization with weekly scalp DPC. Donors, patients with alopecia ranging from 18 to 70 years old and judged suitable for DPC, provided samples. Whole blood, unfractionated, served as the material for total RNA extraction.

The chain combines TRBV6-6 with TRBJ2-6; D not certain. The receptor's source is a man between 18 and 35 years old with alopecia areata. Some clones in this sample may be carry-over from other donors' samples. Sequenced material: whole blood, taken in connection with sensitization to the hapten diphenylcyclopropenone (DPC). The CDR3 region has the DNA TGTGCCAGCAGCCCATCGATATCTGGGGCCAACGTCCTGACTTTC. Protein: CASSPSISGANVLTF.